This T cell receptor (beta chain) was captured by sequencing in a study of shared clonotypes between healthy human individuals. The CDR3 sequence is 14 residues long. V was clipped by 2 bases and J by 9 bases, with 17 bases between them. Germline assignment: CDR1 SGHNT and CDR2 YYREEE (reference sequence). Division of CD4+ cells produced a CD45RA+ naive subset and a CD45RA-negative memory subset. Method: immunoSEQ multiplex PCR; TCRdb's copy keeps in-frame clones and lacks some. The table includes roughly 1,100,000 clones, more than 60% detected once. This TCR was recovered from a man between 18 and 29 years old in good health. Sequencing was done on a sample of memory CD4+ T cells sorted from blood. Specified subset: CD45RA-negative fraction. V is TRBV5-4 and J is TRBJ2-5; D unclear. CDR3 nucleotide sequence: TGTGCCAGCAGCTTACCTACCGACCCCGTGGCCCAGTACTTC. It yields the protein CASSLPTDPVAQYF. Looking up the rest from reference TRBV5-4 and TRBJ2-5 gives the full variable domain: ETGVTQSPTHLIKTRGQQVTLRCSSQSGHNTVSWYQQALGQGPQFIFQYYREEENGRGNFPPRFSGLQFPNYSSELNVNALELDDSALYLCASSLPTDPVAQYFGPGTRLLVL.